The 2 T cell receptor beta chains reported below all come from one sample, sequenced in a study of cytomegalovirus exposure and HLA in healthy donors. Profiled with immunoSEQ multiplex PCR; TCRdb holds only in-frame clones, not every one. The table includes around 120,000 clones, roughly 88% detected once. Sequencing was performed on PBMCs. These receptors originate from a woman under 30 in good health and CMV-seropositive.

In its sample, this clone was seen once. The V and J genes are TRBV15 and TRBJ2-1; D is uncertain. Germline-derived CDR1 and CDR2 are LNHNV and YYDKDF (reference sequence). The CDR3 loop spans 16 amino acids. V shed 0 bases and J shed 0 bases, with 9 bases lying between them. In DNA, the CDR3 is TGTGCCACCAGCAGAGATCTTGGAGCCTCCTACAATGAGCAGTTCTTC. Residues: CATSRDLGASYNEQFF.

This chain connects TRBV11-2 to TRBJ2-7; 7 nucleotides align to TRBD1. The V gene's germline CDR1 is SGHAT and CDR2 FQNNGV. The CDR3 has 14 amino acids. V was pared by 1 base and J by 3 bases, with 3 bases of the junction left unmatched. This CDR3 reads CASSLVDRDYEQYF. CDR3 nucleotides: TGTGCCAGCAGCTTAGTTGACAGGGACTACGAGCAGTACTTC.